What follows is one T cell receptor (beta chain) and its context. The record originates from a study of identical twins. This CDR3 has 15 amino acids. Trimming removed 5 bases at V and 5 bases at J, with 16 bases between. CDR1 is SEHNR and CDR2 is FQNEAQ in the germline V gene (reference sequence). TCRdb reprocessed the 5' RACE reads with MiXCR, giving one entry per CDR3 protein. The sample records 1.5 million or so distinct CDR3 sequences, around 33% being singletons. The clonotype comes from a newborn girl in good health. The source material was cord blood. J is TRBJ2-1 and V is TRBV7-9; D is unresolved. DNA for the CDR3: TGTGCCAGCAGCGCCCCTAGTATGTTTCACAATGAGCAGTTCTTC. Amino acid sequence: CASSAPSMFHNEQFF.